This entry describes one TCR beta chain. The antigen is not known. These data come from a study of shared clonotypes between healthy human individuals. The CDR3 covers 15 residues. Trimming took 1 base from V and 0 from J; bases not matched to a gene: 1. Looked up from germline, CDR1 is MNHNS and CDR2 is SASEGT. The deep-level immunoSEQ assay was used. Libraries were prepared by immunoSEQ multiplex PCR; TCRdb keeps only in-frame clonotypes and omits some of them. The sample holds about 700,000 clones, about 90% seen once. The naive CD8 subset, CD45RO-negative cells positively selected for CCR7, excluded terminally differentiated effector memory CD45RA+ cells. Adult Caucasians living in Nashville, Tennessee made up all of the donors. Study results and limitations: The naive CD4 repertoires of several donors were compared, and around 5% of clonotypes were shared.

The receptor's source is a man aged 25-45 years in good health. Sequencing was performed on naive CD8+ T cells sorted from blood. The V call is TRBV6-1, the J call TRBJ1-1, with TRBD1 matching over 8 bases. CDR3 sequence reads: CASSEGTGLNTEAFF. In DNA form, the CDR3 reads TGTGCCAGCAGTGAAGGGACAGGGTTGAACACTGAAGCTTTCTTT.